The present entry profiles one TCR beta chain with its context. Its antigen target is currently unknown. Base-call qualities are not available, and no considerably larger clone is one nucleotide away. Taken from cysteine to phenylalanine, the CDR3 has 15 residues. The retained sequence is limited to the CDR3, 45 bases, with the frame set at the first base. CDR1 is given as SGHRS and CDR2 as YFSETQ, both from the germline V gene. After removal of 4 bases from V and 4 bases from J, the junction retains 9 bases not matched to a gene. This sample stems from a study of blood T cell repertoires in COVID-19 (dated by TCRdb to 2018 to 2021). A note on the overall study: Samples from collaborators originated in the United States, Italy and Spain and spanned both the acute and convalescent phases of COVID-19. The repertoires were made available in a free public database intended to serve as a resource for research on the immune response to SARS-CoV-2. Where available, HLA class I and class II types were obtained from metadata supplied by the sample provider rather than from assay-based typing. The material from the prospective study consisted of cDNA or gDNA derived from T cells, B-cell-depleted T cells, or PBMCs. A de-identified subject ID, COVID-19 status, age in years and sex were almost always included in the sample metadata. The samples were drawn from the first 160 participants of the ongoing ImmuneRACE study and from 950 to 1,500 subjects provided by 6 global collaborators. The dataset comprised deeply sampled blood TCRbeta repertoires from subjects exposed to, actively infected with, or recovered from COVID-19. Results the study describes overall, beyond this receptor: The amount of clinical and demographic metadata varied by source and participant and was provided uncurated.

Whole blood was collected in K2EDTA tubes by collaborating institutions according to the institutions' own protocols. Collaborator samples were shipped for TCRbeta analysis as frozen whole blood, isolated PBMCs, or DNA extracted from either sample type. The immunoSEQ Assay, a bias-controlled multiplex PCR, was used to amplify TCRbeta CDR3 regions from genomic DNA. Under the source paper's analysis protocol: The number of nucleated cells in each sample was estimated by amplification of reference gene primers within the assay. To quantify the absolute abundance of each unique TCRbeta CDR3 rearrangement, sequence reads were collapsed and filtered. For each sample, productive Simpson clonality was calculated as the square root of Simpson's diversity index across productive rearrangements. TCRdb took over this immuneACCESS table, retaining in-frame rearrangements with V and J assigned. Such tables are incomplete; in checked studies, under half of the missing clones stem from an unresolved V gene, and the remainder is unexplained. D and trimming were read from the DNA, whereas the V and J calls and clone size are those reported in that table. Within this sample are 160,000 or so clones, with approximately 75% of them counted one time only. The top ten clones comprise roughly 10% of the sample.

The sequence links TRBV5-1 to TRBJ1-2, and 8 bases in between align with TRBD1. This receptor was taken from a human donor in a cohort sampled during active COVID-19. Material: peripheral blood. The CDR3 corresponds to CASSLGQGFGYGYTF. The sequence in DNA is TGCGCCAGCAGCCTCGGACAGGGTTTTGGCTATGGCTACACCTTC.